Following are 9 T cell receptor beta chains from one sample sequenced in a study of molecular identifiers for immune sequencing clone quantification. TCRdb redid the calling of the PCR reads with MiXCR, one entry per CDR3 protein. This table holds 79,000 or so distinct CDR3 sequences, 20% to 30% found once. The sequencing sample was made of naive CD8+ T cells from blood, with Jurkat cell RNA spiked in. The subset denotes: FACS-sorted CD8+CD4-CCR7+CD45RA+ naive T cells. The receptors were gathered from a human donor in good health. Some libraries in this study had Jurkat cell RNA spiked in.

This clonotype was seen at least ten times. The chain has TRBV20-1 and TRBJ2-3; a possible D gene is TRBD2 (7 bases). Germline V gene sequence: CDR1 DFQATT, CDR2 SNEGSKA (reference sequence). The CDR3 consists of 15 residues. The V and J ends lost 2 bases and 4 bases respectively, with 16 bases between them. CDR3 residues: CSARSRGQAADTQYF. DNA for the CDR3: TGCAGTGCTAGATCGCGGGGGCAGGCCGCAGATACGCAGTATTTT.

This clonotype was counted only a few times. With a much larger clone just one base away, this may be a read error. V is TRBV28 and J is TRBJ2-5, with D possibly matching TRBD1 (6 bases). The length of the CDR3 is 12 residues. Germline values: CDR1 MDHEN, CDR2 SYDVKM. The CDR3 DNA reads TGTGCCACCAAGGACAGCCAAGAGCCCCAGTACTTC. It yields the protein CATKDSQEPQYF.

This clonotype was recorded at least ten times. The rearrangement uses TRBV5-1 and TRBJ2-7; D gene ambiguous. The CDR3 is 12 amino acids. Germline-derived CDR1 and CDR2 are SGHRS and YFSETQ. V was clipped by 0 bases and J by 2 bases, with 3 bases between them. The CDR3 DNA reads TGCGCCAGCAGCTTGGACGCCTACGAGCAGTACTTC. It encodes CASSLDAYEQYF.

This clonotype occurred many times. V gene TRBV2 combines with J gene TRBJ1-1; the D gene is possibly TRBD1 (6 bases). The CDR3 sequence is 14 residues long. Germline V gene sequence: CDR1 SNHLY, CDR2 FYNNEI. V lost 2 bases and J 5 bases, leaving 12 bases between the germline ends. CDR3 nucleotides: TGTGCCAGCAGTGAAAGAGGGGGGCCGACTGAAGCTTTCTTT. Encoded protein: CASSERGGPTEAFF.

Points on this clonotype: A single base separates this from a much larger clone, so it may be a read error. The chain is built from TRBV5-3 and TRBJ1-1, with D unclear. TRBV5-3 is an ORF; its function is uncertain. V was pared by 8 bases and J by 1 base, with 18 bases between. The CDR3 runs to 15 residues. CDR3 sequence (DNA): TGTGCCAGCAGCCACTCGGTCTCTACGAACACTGAAGCTTTCTTT. It is translated as CASSHSVSTNTEAFF.

This chain uses TRBV27 with TRBJ1-2; perhaps TRBD1 as D (6 bases). This CDR3 is built from 15 residues. In germline, CDR1 is MNHEY, CDR2 SMNVEV (reference sequence). Trimming pared 5 bases from V and 5 bases from J, leaving 18 bases between. CDR3 protein: CASSKSGRGGYGYTF. The CDR3 nucleotides are TGTGCCAGCAGTAAATCAGGGAGGGGGGGGTATGGCTACACCTTC.

The V gene is TRBV19, the J gene TRBJ2-2, with TRBD2 as a possible D gene (6 bases). Germline V lookup: CDR1 LNHDA, CDR2 SQIVND (reference sequence). With 8 bases removed from V and 1 base from J, the gap between germline ends came to 14 bases. This CDR3 region has 15 residues. CDR3 in amino acids: CASGPIAENTGELFF. The CDR3 coding sequence is TGTGCCAGTGGTCCGATAGCGGAGAACACCGGGGAGCTGTTTTTT.

This clonotype was observed many times. The chain carries TRBV28 and TRBJ2-3, with 11 bases fitting TRBD2. Trimming at V came to 1 base and at J to 4 bases, leaving 4 bases not matched to a gene. This CDR3 is built from 16 residues. Germline CDR1 is MDHEN and CDR2 is SYDVKM. The CDR3 nucleotides are TGTGCCAGCAGTTTATCCCTAGCGGGAGGTGCAGATACGCAGTATTTT. As protein: CASSLSLAGGADTQYF.

Sample share makes this clonotype medium-sized. The rearrangement joins TRBV29-1 to TRBJ1-5; D gene unclear. V was cut by 2 bases and J by 7 bases, with 21 bases left in between. The germline V gene has CDR1 SQVTM and CDR2 ANQGSEA. The CDR3 is 16 residues long. CDR3 region: CSVELPGPGVGQPQHF. The CDR3 nucleotides are TGCAGCGTTGAATTGCCAGGCCCGGGAGTGGGGCAGCCCCAGCATTTT.